This T cell receptor beta chain was observed in a study of identical twins. This clonotype has only a few counts. Each CDR3 protein is one row after TCRdb ran MiXCR on the 5' RACE reads. The repertoire holds 200,000 to 300,000 distinct CDR3 sequences, with 10% to 13% as singletons. V was clipped by 5 bases and J by 0 bases, with 11 bases between them. The CDR3 is 14 residues long. Germline-derived CDR1 and CDR2 are SGHAT and FQNNGV. The rearrangement uses TRBV11-2 and TRBJ2-7; D unresolved. The source is a man in his fifties in good health. Sequencing input: memory T cells sorted from blood. The CDR3 loop reads CASSPFSSSYEQYF. The CDR3 bases are TGTGCCAGCAGCCCCTTCAGCAGCTCCTACGAGCAGTACTTC.